The rows below give T cell receptor beta chains drawn from one sample of a study of response to subunit inactivated influenza vaccine. TCRdb fed the RT-PCR reads into MiXCR, producing one record per CDR3 protein. Of approximately 500,000 distinct CDR3 sequences in the sample, approximately 14% were seen once. Sample: PBMCs from blood, taken roughly 12 days after vaccination. All receptors derive from a man over 45 who received an inactivated influenza vaccine. Each CDR3 is given with its conserved first and last residue. The D gene is left open where the match is weak. The size field is filled for only some rows; it gives once, few, many or a size class.

d_gene: TRBD1; abundance: .; v_gene: TRBV5-1; j_gene: TRBJ2-7; CDR3aa: CASSSGQGSVEQYF; CDR3nt: TGCGCCAGCAGCTCGGGACAGGGGAGCGTCGAGCAGTACTTC
d_gene: .; abundance: .; v_gene: TRBV28; j_gene: TRBJ1-3; CDR3aa: CASRTGRISGDTIYF; CDR3nt: TGTGCCAGCAGGACGGGACGTATCTCTGGAGACACCATATATTTT
d_gene: .; abundance: .; v_gene: TRBV3-1; j_gene: TRBJ2-3; CDR3aa: CASSPPGYTDTQYF; CDR3nt: TGTGCCAGCAGCCCGCCTGGATACACAGATACGCAGTATTTT
d_gene: .; abundance: few; v_gene: TRBV7-2; j_gene: TRBJ2-7; CDR3aa: CASSPRSGVEDYEQYF; CDR3nt: TGTGCCAGCAGCCCGAGGTCAGGGGTAGAAGACTACGAGCAGTACTTC
d_gene: TRBD2; abundance: few; v_gene: TRBV14; j_gene: TRBJ2-1; CDR3aa: CASSQVGLAGGNGNEQFF; CDR3nt: TGTGCCAGCAGCCAAGTCGGACTAGCGGGAGGGAATGGCAATGAGCAGTTCTTC
d_gene: .; abundance: .; v_gene: TRBV6-2/TRBV6-3; j_gene: TRBJ1-2; CDR3aa: CASRPTAVEGYTF; CDR3nt: TGTGCCAGCAGACCGACAGCGGTCGAAGGCTACACCTTC
d_gene: TRBD1; abundance: many; v_gene: TRBV20-1; j_gene: TRBJ2-1; CDR3aa: CSATRGLGSNEQFF; CDR3nt: TGCAGTGCTACGAGGGGGCTGGGCTCCAATGAGCAGTTCTTC
d_gene: .; abundance: .; v_gene: TRBV7-3; j_gene: TRBJ2-2; CDR3aa: CASSSDTHTGELFF; CDR3nt: TGTGCCAGCAGCTCGGACACTCACACCGGGGAGCTGTTTTTT
d_gene: .; abundance: .; v_gene: TRBV18; j_gene: TRBJ2-1; CDR3aa: CASSPRWEIGPYNEQFF; CDR3nt: TGTGCCAGCTCACCCCGTTGGGAGATAGGGCCCTACAATGAGCAGTTCTTC
d_gene: TRBD2; abundance: many; v_gene: TRBV5-1; j_gene: TRBJ2-3; CDR3aa: CASSLLQRGNTDTQYF; CDR3nt: TGCGCCAGCAGCTTGTTGCAGCGGGGGAACACAGATACGCAGTATTTT
d_gene: TRBD2; abundance: .; v_gene: TRBV6-4; j_gene: TRBJ2-2; CDR3aa: CASSYRPSGNTGELFF; CDR3nt: TGTGCCAGCAGTTACCGCCCTAGCGGGAACACCGGGGAGCTGTTTTTT
d_gene: TRBD1; abundance: .; v_gene: TRBV10-3; j_gene: TRBJ1-5; CDR3aa: CAISTTGQVGQPQHF; CDR3nt: TGTGCCATCAGCACGACAGGGCAAGTCGGTCAGCCCCAGCATTTT
d_gene: TRBD2; abundance: .; v_gene: TRBV11-2; j_gene: TRBJ2-1; CDR3aa: CASSLARGGAYNEQFF; CDR3nt: TGTGCCAGCAGCTTAGCTCGGGGGGGGGCTTACAATGAGCAGTTCTTC
d_gene: .; abundance: many; v_gene: TRBV18; j_gene: TRBJ2-1; CDR3aa: CASSPTRNNEQFF; CDR3nt: TGTGCCAGCTCACCAACGCGAAACAATGAGCAGTTCTTC
d_gene: .; abundance: .; v_gene: TRBV6-1; j_gene: TRBJ1-2; CDR3aa: CASSPSDSYGYTF; CDR3nt: TGTGCCAGCAGCCCGTCCGACAGCTATGGCTACACCTTC
d_gene: TRBD2; abundance: many; v_gene: TRBV7-9; j_gene: TRBJ2-7; CDR3aa: CASTGGRENGYEQYF; CDR3nt: TGTGCCAGCACCGGTGGGCGGGAGAATGGCTACGAGCAGTACTTC
d_gene: .; abundance: few; v_gene: TRBV6-1; j_gene: TRBJ1-4; CDR3aa: CASSNPPGGGSNEKLFF; CDR3nt: TGTGCCAGCAGTAATCCCCCCGGGGGAGGATCTAATGAAAAACTGTTTTTT
d_gene: .; abundance: few; v_gene: TRBV7-9; j_gene: TRBJ1-3; CDR3aa: CASGPILMGNTIYF; CDR3nt: TGTGCCAGCGGACCGATCCTTATGGGTAACACCATATATTTT
d_gene: .; abundance: .; v_gene: TRBV5-1; j_gene: TRBJ2-5; CDR3aa: CASSFGGHETQYF; CDR3nt: TGCGCCAGCAGCTTCGGGGGGCATGAGACCCAGTACTTC
d_gene: TRBD1; abundance: few; v_gene: TRBV5-1; j_gene: TRBJ1-2; CDR3aa: CASSLRQGGGGYTF; CDR3nt: TGCGCCAGCAGCTTACGACAGGGGGGCGGTGGCTACACCTTC
d_gene: TRBD2; abundance: many; v_gene: TRBV7-2; j_gene: TRBJ2-5; CDR3aa: CASSWTSGRAGETQYF; CDR3nt: TGTGCCAGCAGCTGGACTAGCGGGAGGGCTGGGGAGACCCAGTACTTC
d_gene: .; abundance: .; v_gene: TRBV10-3; j_gene: TRBJ2-7; CDR3aa: CASGAEEYYEQYF; CDR3nt: TGTGCCAGCGGGGCAGAGGAGTACTACGAGCAGTACTTC
d_gene: .; abundance: .; v_gene: TRBV20-1; j_gene: TRBJ2-1; CDR3aa: CSARVPSRGTNNEQFF; CDR3nt: TGCAGTGCTAGGGTCCCTAGTAGGGGAACCAACAATGAGCAGTTCTTC
d_gene: .; abundance: many; v_gene: TRBV5-5; j_gene: TRBJ2-7; CDR3aa: CASSLEGRNYEQYF; CDR3nt: TGTGCCAGCAGCTTGGAGGGCCGAAACTACGAGCAGTACTTC
d_gene: .; abundance: few; v_gene: TRBV5-5; j_gene: TRBJ2-3; CDR3aa: CASSIPGSGHSSTDTQYF; CDR3nt: TGTGCCAGCAGCATCCCCGGCAGTGGTCACTCTAGCACAGATACGCAGTATTTT
d_gene: TRBD2; abundance: few; v_gene: TRBV12-3/TRBV12-4; j_gene: TRBJ2-2; CDR3aa: CASSLNGRGTGELFF; CDR3nt: TGTGCCAGCAGTTTAAACGGGAGGGGCACCGGGGAGCTGTTTTTT
d_gene: .; abundance: few; v_gene: TRBV5-4; j_gene: TRBJ2-2; CDR3aa: CASSLGSSAPRELFF; CDR3nt: TGTGCCAGCAGCTTAGGCTCTAGCGCCCCCCGGGAGCTGTTTTTT
d_gene: TRBD1; abundance: few; v_gene: TRBV28; j_gene: TRBJ2-5; CDR3aa: CASSFGTGIRETQYF; CDR3nt: TGTGCCAGCAGTTTCGGGACAGGGATCCGGGAGACCCAGTACTTC
d_gene: .; abundance: few; v_gene: TRBV5-1; j_gene: TRBJ1-3; CDR3aa: CASSRETSGNTIYF; CDR3nt: TGCGCCAGCAGCAGGGAGACCTCTGGAAACACCATATATTTT
d_gene: TRBD2; abundance: many; v_gene: TRBV20-1; j_gene: TRBJ2-1; CDR3aa: CSARDFEGLANEQFF; CDR3nt: TGCAGTGCTAGAGATTTTGAGGGACTAGCCAATGAGCAGTTCTTC
d_gene: TRBD2; abundance: .; v_gene: TRBV6-1; j_gene: TRBJ2-1; CDR3aa: CASTKTVLAGVDNEQFF; CDR3nt: TGTGCCAGCACCAAGACCGTTCTAGCGGGAGTGGACAATGAGCAGTTCTTC
d_gene: .; abundance: .; v_gene: TRBV6-1; j_gene: TRBJ2-1; CDR3aa: CASRGGGLVFYNEQFF; CDR3nt: TGTGCCAGCAGGGGTGGGGGCTTAGTGTTCTACAATGAGCAGTTCTTC
d_gene: TRBD2; abundance: .; v_gene: TRBV5-5; j_gene: TRBJ2-3; CDR3aa: CASSLGGTSGTDTQYF; CDR3nt: TGTGCCAGCAGCTTGGGGGGGACTAGCGGCACAGATACGCAGTATTTT
d_gene: .; abundance: .; v_gene: TRBV4-2; j_gene: TRBJ2-3; CDR3aa: CASSQDQGRETQYF; CDR3nt: TGTGCCAGCAGCCAAGATCAGGGCCGAGAGACGCAGTATTTT
d_gene: TRBD2; abundance: few; v_gene: TRBV4-1; j_gene: TRBJ2-1; CDR3aa: CASSQEGAGGYNEQFF; CDR3nt: TGCGCCAGCAGCCAAGAAGGGGCGGGGGGGTACAATGAGCAGTTCTTC
d_gene: TRBD2; abundance: few; v_gene: TRBV20-1; j_gene: TRBJ2-3; CDR3aa: CSANHRLADTDTQYF; CDR3nt: TGCAGTGCTAACCACCGACTAGCGGACACAGATACGCAGTATTTT
d_gene: TRBD1; abundance: many; v_gene: TRBV6-1; j_gene: TRBJ1-6; CDR3aa: CASSEGQGVYSPLHF; CDR3nt: TGTGCCAGCAGTGAAGGACAGGGTGTTTATTCACCCCTCCACTTT
d_gene: .; abundance: .; v_gene: TRBV2; j_gene: TRBJ1-5; CDR3aa: CASSGVSGYNQPQHF; CDR3nt: TGTGCCAGCAGTGGGGTGTCGGGATATAATCAGCCCCAGCATTTT
d_gene: TRBD1; abundance: .; v_gene: TRBV5-6; j_gene: TRBJ2-7; CDR3aa: CASSYGTEYYEQYF; CDR3nt: TGTGCCAGCAGCTATGGGACAGAATACTACGAGCAGTACTTC
d_gene: .; abundance: .; v_gene: TRBV12-3/TRBV12-4; j_gene: TRBJ2-1; CDR3aa: CASSPEPPSHGEFF; CDR3nt: TGTGCCAGCAGCCCGGAGCCTCCAAGCCATGGAGAGTTCTTC
d_gene: TRBD2; abundance: .; v_gene: TRBV4-1; j_gene: TRBJ2-7; CDR3aa: CASSQKTSGGIYEQYF; CDR3nt: TGCGCCAGCAGCCAAAAGACTAGCGGGGGGATCTACGAGCAGTACTTC
d_gene: .; abundance: .; v_gene: TRBV28; j_gene: TRBJ2-7; CDR3aa: CASSASGADEQYF; CDR3nt: TGTGCCAGCAGTGCTTCGGGGGCGGACGAGCAGTACTTC
d_gene: .; abundance: .; v_gene: TRBV2; j_gene: TRBJ2-1; CDR3aa: CAISRGGYNEQFF; CDR3nt: TGTGCCATCTCCAGGGGGGGCTACAATGAGCAGTTCTTC
d_gene: .; abundance: .; v_gene: TRBV5-6; j_gene: TRBJ2-2; CDR3aa: CASSKHTTGELFF; CDR3nt: TGTGCCAGCAGTAAACACACCACCGGGGAGCTGTTTTTT
d_gene: TRBD2; abundance: .; v_gene: TRBV2; j_gene: TRBJ2-1; CDR3aa: CASSEGGRGNEQFF; CDR3nt: TGTGCCAGCAGTGAGGGAGGGCGGGGGAATGAGCAGTTCTTC
d_gene: TRBD2; abundance: few; v_gene: TRBV3-1; j_gene: TRBJ2-7; CDR3aa: CASSQVSGGTYEQYF; CDR3nt: TGTGCCAGCAGCCAAGTAAGCGGGGGAACCTACGAGCAGTACTTC
d_gene: .; abundance: few; v_gene: TRBV10-3; j_gene: TRBJ2-5; CDR3aa: CAISDISGETQYF; CDR3nt: TGTGCCATCAGTGATATTTCCGGGGAGACCCAGTACTTC
d_gene: .; abundance: few; v_gene: TRBV4-2; j_gene: TRBJ2-7; CDR3aa: CASSQVGDLVEQYF; CDR3nt: TGTGCCAGCAGCCAAGTTGGGGACCTGGTCGAGCAGTACTTC
d_gene: .; abundance: few; v_gene: TRBV3-1; j_gene: TRBJ2-1; CDR3aa: CASSQGSGGGEQFF; CDR3nt: TGTGCCAGCAGCCAAGGATCCGGGGGCGGTGAGCAGTTCTTC
d_gene: TRBD1; abundance: .; v_gene: TRBV6-1; j_gene: TRBJ2-3; CDR3aa: CASKPTGASTDTQYF; CDR3nt: TGTGCCAGCAAACCGACAGGGGCCAGCACAGATACGCAGTATTTT
d_gene: TRBD2; abundance: few; v_gene: TRBV24-1; j_gene: TRBJ2-2; CDR3aa: CATSDPSGTNTGELFF; CDR3nt: TGTGCCACCAGTGATCCTAGCGGAACGAACACCGGGGAGCTGTTTTTT
d_gene: .; abundance: .; v_gene: TRBV3-1; j_gene: TRBJ2-5; CDR3aa: CASSQDRKQTQYF; CDR3nt: TGTGCCAGCAGCCAAGATCGCAAGCAGACCCAGTACTTC